The text below deals with one T cell receptor beta chain. No antigen is known for it. This sample is drawn from a study of cytomegalovirus exposure and HLA in healthy donors. Study-wide findings and caveats: Productive status was seen about 90% or about 30% of the time for most TCR beta V segments in an earlier analysis.

Primers included in the PCR were 60 Vbeta and 13 Jbeta primers. Profiled with immunoSEQ multiplex PCR; TCRdb holds only in-frame clones, not every one. Found here are some 150,000 clones, roughly 80% of them singletons; the top ten hold more than 3%. This TCR was sampled from a young man in good health and CMV-seropositive. The sample was PBMCs.

The CDR3 DNA is TGCAGCGTTGCTAGGACTAGCGGGGGGTACGAGCAGTACTTC. Its translation: CSVARTSGGYEQYF. The rearrangement uses TRBV29-1 and TRBJ2-7; 14 bases are a match to TRBD2. The ends lost 4 bases at V and 4 bases at J; junction bases unmatched: 3. Germline CDR1 SQVTM, CDR2 ANQGSEA. The CDR3 loop spans 14 amino acids.